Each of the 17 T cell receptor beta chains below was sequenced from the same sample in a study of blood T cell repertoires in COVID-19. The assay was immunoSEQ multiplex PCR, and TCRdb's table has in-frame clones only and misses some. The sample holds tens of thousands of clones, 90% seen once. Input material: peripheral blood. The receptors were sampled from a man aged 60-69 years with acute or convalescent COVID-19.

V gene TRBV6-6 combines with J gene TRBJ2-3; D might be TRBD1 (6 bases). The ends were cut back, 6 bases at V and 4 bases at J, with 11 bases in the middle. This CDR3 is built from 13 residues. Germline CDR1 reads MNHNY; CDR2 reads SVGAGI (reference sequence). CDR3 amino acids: CASRTGNSDTQYF. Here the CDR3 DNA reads TGTGCCAGCAGAACAGGGAATTCAGATACGCAGTATTTT.

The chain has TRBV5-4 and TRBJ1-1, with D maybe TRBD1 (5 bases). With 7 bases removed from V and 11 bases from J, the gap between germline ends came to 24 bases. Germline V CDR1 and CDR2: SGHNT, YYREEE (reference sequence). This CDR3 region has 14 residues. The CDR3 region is CASFPDGEGRLAFF. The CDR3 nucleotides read TGTGCCAGCTTTCCGGATGGGGAGGGGCGCCTGGCTTTCTTT.

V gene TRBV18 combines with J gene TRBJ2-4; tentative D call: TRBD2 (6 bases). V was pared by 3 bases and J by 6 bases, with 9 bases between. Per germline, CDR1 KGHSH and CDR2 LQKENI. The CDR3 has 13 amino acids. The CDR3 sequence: CASSPPGLNIQYF. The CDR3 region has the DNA TGTGCCAGCTCACCTCCGGGACTAAACATTCAGTACTTC.

In DNA, the CDR3 is TGTGCCAGCAGCCCCCGAGCCGGGGGGCTATACAATGAGCAGTTCTTC. Residues: CASSPRAGGLYNEQFF. V is TRBV9 and J is TRBJ2-1, with D perhaps TRBD2 (7 bases). Germline V gene data show CDR1 as SGDLS and CDR2 as YYNGEE. The CDR3 runs 16 residues. Trimming pared 4 bases from V and 4 bases from J, leaving 18 bases between.

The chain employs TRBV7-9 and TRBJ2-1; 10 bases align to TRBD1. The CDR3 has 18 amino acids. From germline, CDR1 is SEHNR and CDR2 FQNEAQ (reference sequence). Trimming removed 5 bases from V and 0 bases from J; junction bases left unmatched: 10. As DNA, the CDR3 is TGTGCCAGCAGCCTAGGACAGGGGGTGGTGAGCTCCTACAATGAGCAGTTCTTC. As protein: CASSLGQGVVSSYNEQFF.

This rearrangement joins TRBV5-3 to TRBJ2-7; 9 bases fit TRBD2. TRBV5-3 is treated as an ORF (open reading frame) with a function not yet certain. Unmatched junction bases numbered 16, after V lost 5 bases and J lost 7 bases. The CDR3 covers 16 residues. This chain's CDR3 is CARSKSSGATYWEQYF. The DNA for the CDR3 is TGTGCCAGAAGTAAATCTAGCGGGGCCACCTACTGGGAGCAGTACTTC.

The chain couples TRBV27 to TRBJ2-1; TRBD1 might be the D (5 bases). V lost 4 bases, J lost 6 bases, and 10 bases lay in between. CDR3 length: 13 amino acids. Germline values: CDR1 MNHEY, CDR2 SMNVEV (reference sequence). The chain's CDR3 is CASSSAGPNEQFF. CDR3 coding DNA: TGTGCCAGCAGTTCGGCAGGGCCCAATGAGCAGTTCTTC.

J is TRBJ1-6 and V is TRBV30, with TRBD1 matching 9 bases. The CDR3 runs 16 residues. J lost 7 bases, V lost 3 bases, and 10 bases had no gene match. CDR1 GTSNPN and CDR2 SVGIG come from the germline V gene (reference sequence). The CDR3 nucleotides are TGTGCCTGGAGAGATACGGGGGACAGGGTGAATTCACCCCTCCACTTT. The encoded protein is CAWRDTGDRVNSPLHF. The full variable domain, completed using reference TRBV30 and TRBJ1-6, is SQTIHQWPATLVQPVGSPLSLECTVEGTSNPNLYWYRQAAGRGLQLLFYSVGIGQISSEVPQNLSASRPQDRQFILSSKKLLLSDSGFYLCAWRDTGDRVNSPLHFGNGTRLTVT.

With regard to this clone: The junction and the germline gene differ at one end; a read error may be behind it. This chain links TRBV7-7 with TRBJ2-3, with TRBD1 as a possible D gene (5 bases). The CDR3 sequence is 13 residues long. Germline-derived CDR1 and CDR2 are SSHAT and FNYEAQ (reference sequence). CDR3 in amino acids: CASSLVGADTQYF. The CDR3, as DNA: TGTGCTAGCAGCTTAGTAGGGGCAGATACGCAGTATTTT. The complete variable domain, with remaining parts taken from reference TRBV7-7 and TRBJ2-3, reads GAGVSQSPRYKVTKRGQDVTLRCDPISSHATLYWYQQALGQGPEFLTYFNYEAQPDKSGLPSDRFSAERPEGSISTLTIQRTEQRDSAMYRCASSLVGADTQYFGPGTRLTVL.

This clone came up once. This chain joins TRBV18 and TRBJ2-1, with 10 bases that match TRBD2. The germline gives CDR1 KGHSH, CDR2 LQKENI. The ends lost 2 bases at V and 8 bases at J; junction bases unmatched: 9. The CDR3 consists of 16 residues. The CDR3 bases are TGTGCCAGCTCACCAGGATTGGCTAGCGGGGGTCATGAGCAGTTCTTC. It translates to CASSPGLASGGHEQFF.

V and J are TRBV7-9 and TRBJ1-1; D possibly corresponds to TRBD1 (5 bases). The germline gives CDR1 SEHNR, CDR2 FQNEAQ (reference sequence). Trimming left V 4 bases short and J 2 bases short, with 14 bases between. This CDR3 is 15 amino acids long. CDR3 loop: CASSSLRGKNTEAFF. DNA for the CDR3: TGTGCCAGCAGCTCCCTAAGGGGCAAAAACACTGAAGCTTTCTTT.

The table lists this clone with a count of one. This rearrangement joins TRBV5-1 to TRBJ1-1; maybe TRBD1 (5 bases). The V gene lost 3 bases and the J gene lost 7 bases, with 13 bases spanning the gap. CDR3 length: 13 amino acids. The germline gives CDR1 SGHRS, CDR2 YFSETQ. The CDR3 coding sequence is TGCGCCAGCAGCTCTTTGGGGGGAATTGAAGCTTTCTTT. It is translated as CASSSLGGIEAFF. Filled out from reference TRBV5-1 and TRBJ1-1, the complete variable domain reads KAGVTQTPRYLIKTRGQQVTLSCSPISGHRSVSWYQQTPGQGLQFLFEYFSETQRNKGNFPGRFSGRQFSNSRSEMNVSTLELGDSALYLCASSSLGGIEAFFGQGTRLTVV.

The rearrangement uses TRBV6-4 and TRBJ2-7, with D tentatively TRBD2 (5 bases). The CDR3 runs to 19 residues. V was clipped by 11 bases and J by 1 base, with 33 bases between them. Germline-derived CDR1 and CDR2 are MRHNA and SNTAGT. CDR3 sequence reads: CAGRGDEFVVGQFSYEQYF. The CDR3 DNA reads TGTGCCGGACGGGGTGACGAATTTGTAGTAGGGCAGTTTTCCTACGAGCAGTACTTC.

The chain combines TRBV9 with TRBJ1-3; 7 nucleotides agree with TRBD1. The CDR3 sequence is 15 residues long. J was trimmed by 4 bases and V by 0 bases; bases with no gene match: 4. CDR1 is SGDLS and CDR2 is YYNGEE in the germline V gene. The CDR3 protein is CASSVATDRGNTIYF. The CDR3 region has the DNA TGTGCCAGCAGCGTAGCTACGGACAGGGGAAACACCATATATTTT. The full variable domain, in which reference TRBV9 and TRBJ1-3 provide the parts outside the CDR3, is DSGVTQTPKHLITATGQRVTLRCSPRSGDLSVYWYQQSLDQGLQFLIQYYNGEERAKGNILERFSAQQFPDLHSELNLSSLELGDSALYFCASSVATDRGNTIYFGEGSWLTVV.

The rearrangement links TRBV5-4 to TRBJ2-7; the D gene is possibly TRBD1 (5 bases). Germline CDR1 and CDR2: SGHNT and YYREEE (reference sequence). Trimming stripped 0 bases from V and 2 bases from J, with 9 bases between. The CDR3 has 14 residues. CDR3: CASSLGGLTYEQYF. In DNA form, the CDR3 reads TGTGCCAGCAGCTTGGGGGGCTTAACCTACGAGCAGTACTTC.

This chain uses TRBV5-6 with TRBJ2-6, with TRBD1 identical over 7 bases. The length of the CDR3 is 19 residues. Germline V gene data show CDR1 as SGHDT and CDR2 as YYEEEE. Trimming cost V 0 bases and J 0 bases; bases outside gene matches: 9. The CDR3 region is CASSLVSTGRFSGANVLTF. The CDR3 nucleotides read TGTGCCAGCAGCTTGGTGTCGACAGGGAGATTCTCTGGGGCCAACGTCCTGACTTTC.

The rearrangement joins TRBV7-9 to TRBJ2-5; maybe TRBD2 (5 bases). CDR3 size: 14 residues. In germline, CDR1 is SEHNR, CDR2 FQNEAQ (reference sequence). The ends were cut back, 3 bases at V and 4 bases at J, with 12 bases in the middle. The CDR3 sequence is CASSFRGIRETQYF. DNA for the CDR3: TGTGCCAGCAGCTTCCGGGGTATCCGAGAGACCCAGTACTTC.